This TCR beta chain was profiled in a study of blood T cell repertoires in COVID-19. Original methodology: Cell counts per sample came from amplifying reference gene primers. The method was immunoSEQ multiplex PCR; TCRdb's version includes in-frame clones alone and lacks a portion of them. V, J and clone size are taken as reported in that table, and D and trimming were inferred from the DNA itself. This table has more than 250,000 clones, nearly 90% appearing once. The participants were between about 18 and 90 years old and came from 20 to 30 US areas. Worth noting for this clone: This CDR3 is also generated by other DNA sequences in the sample.

The CDR3 runs to 13 residues. V dropped 2 bases and J dropped 2 bases, with 7 bases sitting between them. The germline CDR1 and CDR2 sequences are SGHRS and YFSETQ. This rearrangement joins TRBV5-1 to TRBJ2-5, with D tentatively TRBD2 (6 bases). The source of this sequence is a woman aged 25 to 39 who had recovered from COVID-19. The sample was PBMCs or T cells enriched from blood (not recorded which). The CDR3 DNA sequence: TGCGCCAGCAGCTTACGGGGGCAAGAGACCCAGTACTTC. It is translated as CASSLRGQETQYF. The full variable domain, completed using reference TRBV5-1 and TRBJ2-5, is KAGVTQTPRYLIKTRGQQVTLSCSPISGHRSVSWYQQTPGQGLQFLFEYFSETQRNKGNFPGRFSGRQFSNSRSEMNVSTLELGDSALYLCASSLRGQETQYFGPGTRLLVL.